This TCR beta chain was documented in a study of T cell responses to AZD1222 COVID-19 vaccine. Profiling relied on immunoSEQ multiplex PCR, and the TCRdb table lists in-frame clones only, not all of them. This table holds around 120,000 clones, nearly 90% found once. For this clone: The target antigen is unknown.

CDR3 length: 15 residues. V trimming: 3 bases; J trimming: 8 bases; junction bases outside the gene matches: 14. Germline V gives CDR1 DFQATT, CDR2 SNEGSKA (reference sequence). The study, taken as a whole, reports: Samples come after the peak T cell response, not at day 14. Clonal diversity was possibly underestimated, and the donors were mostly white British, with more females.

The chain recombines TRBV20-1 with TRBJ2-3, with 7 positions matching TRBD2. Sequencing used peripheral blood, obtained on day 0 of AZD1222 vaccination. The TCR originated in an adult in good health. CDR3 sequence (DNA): TGCAGTGCTAGTTTGTTTGCGGGAGTGGGGCGTACGCAGTATTTT. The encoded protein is CSASLFAGVGRTQYF.